The present TCR beta chain was sequenced within a study of blood T cells in healthy people across ages. V was cut by 7 bases and J by 2 bases, with 16 bases left in between. This CDR3 comprises 15 residues. PCR was performed a second time for about 7 to 12 cycles using a sample-barcoded 5' primer and a J-beta primer mix. TCRdb re-called the 5' RACE reads through MiXCR, storing one row per CDR3 protein. The repertoire holds around 1.5 million distinct CDR3 sequences, roughly 60% seen once, with 6.5% to 8.5% in the top ten. The receptor comes from a man between 18 and 29 years old in good health. Sequencing was performed on blood. The chain employs TRBV12-3 or TRBV12-4 and TRBJ2-3, with D perhaps matching TRBD2 (6 bases). CDR3 in amino acids: CASTPRGSYTDTQYF. CDR3 in DNA: TGTGCCAGCACCCCCCGGGGGAGCTACACAGATACGCAGTATTTT.